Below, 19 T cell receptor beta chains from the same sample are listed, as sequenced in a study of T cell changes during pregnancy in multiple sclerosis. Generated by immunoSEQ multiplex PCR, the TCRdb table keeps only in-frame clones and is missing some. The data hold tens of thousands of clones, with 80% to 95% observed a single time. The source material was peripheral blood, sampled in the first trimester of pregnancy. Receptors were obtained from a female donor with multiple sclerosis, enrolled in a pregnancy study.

CDR3 in DNA: TGTGCCAGCAGTTTACGGGAGGATGAGCAGTTCTTC. As protein: CASSLREDEQFF. The V gene is TRBV27, the J gene TRBJ2-1, with TRBD2 matching over 7 bases. This CDR3 is 12 amino acids long. Germline-derived CDR1 and CDR2 are MNHEY and SMNVEV (reference sequence). V shed 2 bases and J 8 bases; nucleotides not matched to a gene: 0.

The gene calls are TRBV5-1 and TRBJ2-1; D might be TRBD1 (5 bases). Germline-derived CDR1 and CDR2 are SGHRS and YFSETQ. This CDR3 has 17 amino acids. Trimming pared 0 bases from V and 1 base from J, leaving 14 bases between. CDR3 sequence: CASSLEFQGRSYNEQFF. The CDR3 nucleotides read TGCGCCAGCAGCTTGGAGTTTCAGGGCCGTTCCTACAATGAGCAGTTCTTC.

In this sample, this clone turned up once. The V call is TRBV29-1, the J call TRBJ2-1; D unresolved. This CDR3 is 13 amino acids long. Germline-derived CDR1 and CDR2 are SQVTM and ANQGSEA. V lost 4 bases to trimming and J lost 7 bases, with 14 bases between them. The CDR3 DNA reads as TGCAGCGTTGGAGAACTCCGGCGGAATGAGCAGTTCTTC. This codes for CSVGELRRNEQFF.

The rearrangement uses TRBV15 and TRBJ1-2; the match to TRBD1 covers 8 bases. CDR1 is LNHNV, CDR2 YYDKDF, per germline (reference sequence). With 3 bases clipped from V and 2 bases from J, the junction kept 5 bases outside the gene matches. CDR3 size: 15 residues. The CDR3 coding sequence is TGTGCCACCAGCAGGACCAGGGGGCAAAACTATGGCTACACCTTC. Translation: CATSRTRGQNYGYTF.

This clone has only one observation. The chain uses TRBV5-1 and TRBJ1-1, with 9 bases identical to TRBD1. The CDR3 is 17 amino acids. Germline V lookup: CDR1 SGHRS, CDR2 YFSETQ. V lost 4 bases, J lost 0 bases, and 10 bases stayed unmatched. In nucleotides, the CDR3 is TGCGCCAGCAGCCCGTCCGGGACAGGGTCCATGAACACTGAAGCTTTCTTT. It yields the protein CASSPSGTGSMNTEAFF.

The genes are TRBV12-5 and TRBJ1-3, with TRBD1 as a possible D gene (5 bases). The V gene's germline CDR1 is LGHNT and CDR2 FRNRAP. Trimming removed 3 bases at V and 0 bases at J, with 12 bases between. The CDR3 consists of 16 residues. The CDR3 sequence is CASGFSSGTSGNTIYF. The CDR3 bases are TGTGCTAGTGGTTTTAGTAGCGGGACCTCTGGAAACACCATATATTTT.

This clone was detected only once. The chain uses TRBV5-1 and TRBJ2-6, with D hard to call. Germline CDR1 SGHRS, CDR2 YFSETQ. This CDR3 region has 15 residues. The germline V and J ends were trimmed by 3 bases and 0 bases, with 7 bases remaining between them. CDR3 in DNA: TGCGCCAGCAGCTGGCAAAGCTCTGGGGCCAACGTCCTGACTTTC. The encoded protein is CASSWQSSGANVLTF.

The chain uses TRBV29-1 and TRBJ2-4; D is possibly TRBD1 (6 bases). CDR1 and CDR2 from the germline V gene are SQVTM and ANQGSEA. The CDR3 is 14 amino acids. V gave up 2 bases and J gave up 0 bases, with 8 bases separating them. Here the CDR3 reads CSVETGIAKNIQYF. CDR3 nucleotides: TGCAGCGTTGAAACAGGGATAGCCAAAAACATTCAGTACTTC.

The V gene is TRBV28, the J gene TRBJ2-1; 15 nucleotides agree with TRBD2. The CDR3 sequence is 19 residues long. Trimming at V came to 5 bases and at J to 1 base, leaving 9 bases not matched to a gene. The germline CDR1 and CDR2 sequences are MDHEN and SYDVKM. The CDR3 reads CASSLAGLAGGGSYNEQFF. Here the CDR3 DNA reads TGTGCCAGCAGTCTTGCGGGACTAGCGGGAGGTGGGTCCTACAATGAGCAGTTCTTC.

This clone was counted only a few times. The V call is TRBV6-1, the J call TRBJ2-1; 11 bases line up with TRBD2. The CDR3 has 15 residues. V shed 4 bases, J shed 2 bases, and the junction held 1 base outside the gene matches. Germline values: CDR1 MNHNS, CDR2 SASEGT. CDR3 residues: CASSVLAGAYNEQFF. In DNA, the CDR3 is TGTGCCAGCAGTGTACTAGCGGGGGCCTACAATGAGCAGTTCTTC.

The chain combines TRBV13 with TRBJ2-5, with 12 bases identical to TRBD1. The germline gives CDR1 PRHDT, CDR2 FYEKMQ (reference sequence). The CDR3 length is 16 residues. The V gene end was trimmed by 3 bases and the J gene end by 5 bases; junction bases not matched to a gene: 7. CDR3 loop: CASSFVGTGGAETQYF. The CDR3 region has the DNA TGTGCCAGCAGCTTCGTCGGGACAGGGGGCGCGGAGACCCAGTACTTC. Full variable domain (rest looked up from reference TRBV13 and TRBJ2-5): AAGVIQSPRHLIKEKRETATLKCYPIPRHDTVYWYQQGPGQDPQFLISFYEKMQSDKGSIPDRFSAQQFSDYHSELNMSSLELGDSALYFCASSFVGTGGAETQYFGPGTRLLVL.

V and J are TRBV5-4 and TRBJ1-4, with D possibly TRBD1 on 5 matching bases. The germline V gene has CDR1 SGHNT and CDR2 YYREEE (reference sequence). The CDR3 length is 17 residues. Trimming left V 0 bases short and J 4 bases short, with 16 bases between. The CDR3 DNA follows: TGTGCCAGCAGCTTGGGTGGTTTCGGGCAGGGTAATGAAAAACTGTTTTTT. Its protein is CASSLGGFGQGNEKLFF.

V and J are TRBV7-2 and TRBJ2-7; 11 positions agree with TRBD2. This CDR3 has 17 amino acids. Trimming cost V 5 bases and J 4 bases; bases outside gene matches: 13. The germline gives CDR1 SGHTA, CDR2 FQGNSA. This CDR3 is CASSPIAGGHMGYEQYF. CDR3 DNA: TGTGCCAGCAGCCCTATAGCGGGAGGGCACATGGGATACGAGCAGTACTTC.

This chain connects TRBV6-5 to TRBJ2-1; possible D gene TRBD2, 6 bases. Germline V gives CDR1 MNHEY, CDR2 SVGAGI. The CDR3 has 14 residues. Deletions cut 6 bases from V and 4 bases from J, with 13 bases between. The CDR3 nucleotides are TGTGCCAGCAGCCCAACCCGGGAGTACAATGAGCAGTTCTTC. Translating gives CASSPTREYNEQFF.

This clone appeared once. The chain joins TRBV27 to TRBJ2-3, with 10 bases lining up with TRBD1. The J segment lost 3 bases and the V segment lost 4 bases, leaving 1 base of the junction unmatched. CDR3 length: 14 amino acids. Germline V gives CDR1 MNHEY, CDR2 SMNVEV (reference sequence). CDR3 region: CASSWTGGTDTQYF. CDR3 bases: TGTGCCAGCAGTTGGACAGGGGGGACAGATACGCAGTATTTT.

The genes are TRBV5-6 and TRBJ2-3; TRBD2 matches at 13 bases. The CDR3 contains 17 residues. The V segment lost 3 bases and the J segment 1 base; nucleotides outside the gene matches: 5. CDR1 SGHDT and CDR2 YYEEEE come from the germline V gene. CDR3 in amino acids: CASSSGLAGHRTDTQYF. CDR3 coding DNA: TGTGCCAGCAGCTCGGGACTAGCGGGACACCGCACAGATACGCAGTATTTT.

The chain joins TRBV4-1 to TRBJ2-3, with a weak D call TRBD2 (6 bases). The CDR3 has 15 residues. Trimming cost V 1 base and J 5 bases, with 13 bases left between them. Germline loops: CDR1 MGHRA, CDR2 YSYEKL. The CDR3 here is CASSQVGSGRDTQYF. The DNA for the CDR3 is TGCGCCAGCAGCCAAGTGGGTAGCGGAAGAGATACGCAGTATTTT.

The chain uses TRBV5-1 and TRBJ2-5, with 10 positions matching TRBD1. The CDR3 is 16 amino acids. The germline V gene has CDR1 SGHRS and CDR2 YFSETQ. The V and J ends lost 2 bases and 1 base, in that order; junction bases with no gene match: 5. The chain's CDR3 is CASSFWTGGVQETQYF. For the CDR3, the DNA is TGCGCCAGCAGCTTCTGGACAGGGGGTGTCCAAGAGACCCAGTACTTC.

CDR3 region: CASRETRSNTGELFF. CDR3 sequence (DNA): TGTGCCAGCAGAGAGACACGGTCGAACACCGGGGAGCTGTTTTTT. The chain links TRBV6-1 to TRBJ2-2; D not certain. Trimming removed 6 bases at V and 0 bases at J, with 11 bases between. This CDR3 spans 15 amino acids. Germline values: CDR1 MNHNS, CDR2 SASEGT.